This T cell receptor (beta chain) came from a study of post-analysis software for immune sequencing data. Looking at the study overall: Multiple sclerosis in the patients followed relapsing-remitting, secondary progressive and progressive-relapsing courses. Overall study findings and caveats: The five TRBV segments detected at higher frequency in patients than in controls included TRBV5-6, TRBV5-1 and TRBV20-1. Significantly decreased normalized Chao1 diversity was recorded for multiple sclerosis patients relative to controls. Clustering by F measure revealed strong co-clustering among samples prepared together in one batch.

The trim removed 6 bases at V and 7 bases at J, leaving 14 bases unmatched. CDR3 length equals 15 residues. Germline-derived CDR1 and CDR2 are SQVTM and ANQGSEA. Included in the TCR beta cDNA libraries were unique molecular identifiers. Yield was roughly 0.5 million cDNA molecules from around 1 to 9.1 million T cells. TCRdb fed the PCR reads into MiXCR, producing one record per CDR3 protein. The repertoire consists of fewer than 850,000 distinct CDR3 sequences, with around 27% occurring once and the leading ten covering under 0.7%. In the case of this clonotype: Its antigen is as yet unknown.

This sequence was found in a girl aged 10-17 years with multiple sclerosis. The sequencing sample was made of blood. The gene calls are TRBV29-1 and TRBJ2-1; TRBD1 matches at 8 bases. The CDR3 coding sequence is TGCAGCGTCCTAAAGGGCAGGGGGCTTGAGAATGAGCAGTTCTTC. It encodes CSVLKGRGLENEQFF.